A single T cell receptor beta chain is shown here with its context. The antigen is unknown. The data belong to a study of post-analysis software for immune sequencing data. Study information: In terms of disease course, relapsing-remitting, secondary progressive and progressive-relapsing multiple sclerosis were included. Study results and limitations: TRBV5-6, TRBV5-1 and TRBV20-1 belonged to a set of about 5 TRBV segments that were more frequent in patients than controls. Controls showed significantly higher normalized Chao1 diversity than did multiple sclerosis patients. The authors found that F measure strongly co-clustered same-batch samples.

V lost 3 bases, J lost 8 bases, and 11 bases lay in between. The germline CDR1 and CDR2 sequences are DFQATT and SNEGSKA (reference sequence). The CDR3 is 12 amino acids. TCR beta libraries were prepared from cDNA with unique molecular identifiers. With about 1 to 11 million T cells as the source, some 510,000 cDNA molecules resulted. MiXCR was run by TCRdb on the PCR reads, yielding one entry per CDR3 protein. The table includes 800,000 to 950,000 distinct CDR3 sequences, 53% detected once. Sequences were obtained from blood. The V gene is TRBV20-1, the J gene TRBJ2-1; D is possibly TRBD2 (5 bases). The sequence came from a girl aged 5-17 years with multiple sclerosis. CDR3 coding DNA: TGCAGTGCTAGCGGGGAAATCCATGAGCAGTTCTTC. Translated, it gives CSASGEIHEQFF.